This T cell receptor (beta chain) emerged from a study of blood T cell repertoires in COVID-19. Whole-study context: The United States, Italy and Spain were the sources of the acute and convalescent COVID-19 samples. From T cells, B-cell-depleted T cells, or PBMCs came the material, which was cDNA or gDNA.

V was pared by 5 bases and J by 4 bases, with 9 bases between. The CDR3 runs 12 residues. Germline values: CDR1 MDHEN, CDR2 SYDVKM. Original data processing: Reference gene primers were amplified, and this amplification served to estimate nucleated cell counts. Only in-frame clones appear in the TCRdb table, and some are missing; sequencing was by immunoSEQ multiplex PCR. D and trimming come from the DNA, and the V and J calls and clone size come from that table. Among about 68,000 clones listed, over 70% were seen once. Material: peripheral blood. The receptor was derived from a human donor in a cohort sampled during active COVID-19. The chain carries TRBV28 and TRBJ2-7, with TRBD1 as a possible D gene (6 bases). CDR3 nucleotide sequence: TGTGCCAGCAGTATGGACAGTTACGAGCAGTACTTC. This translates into CASSMDSYEQYF.